The rows below give T cell receptor beta chains drawn from one sample of a study of T cells after posttransplantation cyclophosphamide. Sequencing used immunoSEQ multiplex PCR; TCRdb keeps in-frame clones, though not all of them. Listed here are some 11,000 clones without any singletons, the top ten holding about 27%. The sample consisted of PBMCs, taken after allogeneic stem cell transplant with posttransplant cyclophosphamide. These receptors came from a female patient in her 40s who received an allogeneic stem cell transplant from a related donor, was CMV-positive, and had acute GVHD only. Some T cells may be transferred from the graft donor. The CDR3 runs from the conserved cysteine through the conserved F or W. The D gene is left open where the match is weak. Not every row has a clone size; where given, it reads once, few, many or a size class.

TRBJ2-3 many TRBD1 TRBV6-1 CASSEDRRDTQYF TGTGCCAGCAGTGAGGACAGGAGGGATACGCAGTATTTT
TRBJ2-2 many TRBD1 TRBV7-3 CASSLVSGGNTGELFF TGTGCCAGCAGCTTAGTATCAGGGGGGAACACCGGGGAGCTGTTTTTT
TRBJ1-1 many TRBD1 TRBV2 CASSPRTGGGTTEAFF TGTGCCAGCAGCCCCAGGACAGGGGGCGGTACCACTGAAGCTTTCTTT
TRBJ2-5 few - TRBV7-9 CASSPNGGLFQETQYF TGTGCCAGCAGCCCTAACGGCGGTCTGTTCCAAGAGACCCAGTACTTC
TRBJ1-6 few - TRBV2 CASSAGSSSLHF TGTGCCAGCAGTGCTGGCAGTTCTTCCCTCCACTTT
TRBJ2-3 few - TRBV7-2 CASSGKRSRVRGDTQYF TGTGCCAGCAGCGGGAAGAGGTCCAGGGTTCGAGGAGATACGCAGTATTTT
TRBJ1-2 many TRBD1 TRBV4-1 CASSQTGTGYGNGYTF TGCGCCAGCAGCCAGACCGGGACAGGATATGGAAATGGCTACACCTTC
TRBJ1-5 few TRBD1 TRBV27 CASRRQGVNSNQPQHF TGTGCCAGCAGGAGACAGGGAGTGAATAGCAATCAGCCCCAGCATTTT
TRBJ2-1 few TRBD1 TRBV9 CASSASGQHNEQFF TGTGCCAGCAGCGCTTCGGGACAGCACAATGAGCAGTTCTTC
TRBJ2-7 many TRBD2 TRBV6-5 CATSKRGTYEQYF TGTGCCACGAGTAAGCGGGGGACCTACGAGCAGTACTTC
TRBJ1-2 many - TRBV5-4 CASSLDGRTRNYGYTF TGTGCCAGCAGCTTGGACGGACGGACTCGTAACTATGGCTACACCTTC
TRBJ2-2 - TRBD1 TRBV7-8 CASSTAGGNTGELFF TGTGCCAGCAGCACAGCAGGGGGCAACACCGGGGAGCTGTTTTTT
TRBJ2-1 many TRBD2 TRBV27 CASSLQGGRAGVNEQFF TGTGCCAGCAGTTTACAAGGCGGGAGGGCTGGGGTCAATGAGCAGTTCTTC
TRBJ2-5 few TRBD2 TRBV7-9 CASGSGETQYF TGTGCCAGCGGTAGCGGGGAGACCCAGTACTTC
TRBJ2-3 many - TRBV19 CASSLGTDTQYF TGTGCCAGTAGCCTCGGCACAGATACGCAGTATTTT
TRBJ2-7 many TRBD2 TRBV10-3 CAISERGGNEQYF TGTGCCATCAGCGAGCGGGGGGGTAACGAGCAGTACTTC
TRBJ2-1 many - TRBV7-3 CASSPDLSSYNEQFF TGTGCCAGCAGCCCCGACTTGAGCTCCTACAATGAGCAGTTCTTC
TRBJ1-1 many - TRBV7-9 CASSTEWNTEAFF TGTGCCAGCAGCACTGAATGGAACACTGAAGCTTTCTTT
TRBJ2-4 many TRBD1 TRBV2 CASRPEGTGKNIQYF TGTGCCAGCAGACCCGAGGGGACAGGCAAAAACATTCAGTACTTC
TRBJ2-3 many TRBD2 TRBV5-1 CASTLMRLDTGGTQYF TGCGCCAGCACGTTAATGCGCCTAGATACCGGGGGGACGCAGTATTTT
TRBJ2-3 many - TRBV29-1 CSVEQLSTDTQYF TGCAGCGTTGAGCAGTTGAGCACAGATACGCAGTATTTT
TRBJ1-6 few - TRBV25-1 CASSEGVTGFSPLHF TGTGCCAGCAGTGAAGGGGTTACAGGGTTTTCACCCCTCCACTTT
TRBJ2-4 many - TRBV7-6 CASSLAKGNIQYF TGTGCCAGCAGCTTAGCAAAGGGGAACATTCAGTACTTC
TRBJ1-1 many - TRBV27 CASSTGGANMGTEAFF TGTGCCAGCAGCACCGGAGGGGCAAATATGGGCACTGAAGCTTTCTTT
TRBJ2-3 - - TRBV27 CASSLAVSTDTQYF TGTGCCAGCAGCCTGGCTGTCAGCACAGATACGCAGTATTTT
TRBJ2-6 many - TRBV7-6 CASSLGQGYSGANVLTF TGTGCCAGCAGCTTAGGCCAGGGTTACTCTGGGGCCAACGTCCTGACTTTC
TRBJ2-3 many TRBD1 TRBV14 CASSRSDRSSTDTQYF TGTGCCAGCAGCCGATCGGACAGGAGTAGCACAGATACGCAGTATTTT
TRBJ1-4 many - TRBV5-5 CASSLGLGTTNEKLFF TGTGCCAGCAGCCTCGGACTGGGCACAACTAATGAAAAACTGTTTTTT
TRBJ1-1 many TRBD1 TRBV5-6 CASSRTGPNTEAFF TGTGCCAGCAGCAGGACAGGCCCGAACACTGAAGCTTTCTTT
TRBJ2-5 - - TRBV15 CATSRDASSRGETQYF TGTGCCACCAGCAGAGATGCCAGCTCCCGGGGGGAGACCCAGTACTTC
TRBJ1-4 many TRBD1 TRBV6-1 CASRGTGPNEKLFF TGTGCCAGCAGGGGGACAGGGCCGAATGAAAAACTGTTTTTT
TRBJ2-5 few TRBD1 TRBV9 CASGQGGWGETQYF TGTGCCAGCGGTCAAGGGGGCTGGGGAGAGACCCAGTACTTC
TRBJ2-7 - TRBD1 TRBV9 CASSVAPGQGGYEQYF TGTGCCAGCAGCGTGGCCCCGGGACAGGGTGGCTACGAGCAGTACTTC
TRBJ1-5 many TRBD1 TRBV5-5 CASSLESGGVQPQHF TGTGCCAGCAGCTTGGAGTCAGGGGGCGTTCAGCCCCAGCATTTT